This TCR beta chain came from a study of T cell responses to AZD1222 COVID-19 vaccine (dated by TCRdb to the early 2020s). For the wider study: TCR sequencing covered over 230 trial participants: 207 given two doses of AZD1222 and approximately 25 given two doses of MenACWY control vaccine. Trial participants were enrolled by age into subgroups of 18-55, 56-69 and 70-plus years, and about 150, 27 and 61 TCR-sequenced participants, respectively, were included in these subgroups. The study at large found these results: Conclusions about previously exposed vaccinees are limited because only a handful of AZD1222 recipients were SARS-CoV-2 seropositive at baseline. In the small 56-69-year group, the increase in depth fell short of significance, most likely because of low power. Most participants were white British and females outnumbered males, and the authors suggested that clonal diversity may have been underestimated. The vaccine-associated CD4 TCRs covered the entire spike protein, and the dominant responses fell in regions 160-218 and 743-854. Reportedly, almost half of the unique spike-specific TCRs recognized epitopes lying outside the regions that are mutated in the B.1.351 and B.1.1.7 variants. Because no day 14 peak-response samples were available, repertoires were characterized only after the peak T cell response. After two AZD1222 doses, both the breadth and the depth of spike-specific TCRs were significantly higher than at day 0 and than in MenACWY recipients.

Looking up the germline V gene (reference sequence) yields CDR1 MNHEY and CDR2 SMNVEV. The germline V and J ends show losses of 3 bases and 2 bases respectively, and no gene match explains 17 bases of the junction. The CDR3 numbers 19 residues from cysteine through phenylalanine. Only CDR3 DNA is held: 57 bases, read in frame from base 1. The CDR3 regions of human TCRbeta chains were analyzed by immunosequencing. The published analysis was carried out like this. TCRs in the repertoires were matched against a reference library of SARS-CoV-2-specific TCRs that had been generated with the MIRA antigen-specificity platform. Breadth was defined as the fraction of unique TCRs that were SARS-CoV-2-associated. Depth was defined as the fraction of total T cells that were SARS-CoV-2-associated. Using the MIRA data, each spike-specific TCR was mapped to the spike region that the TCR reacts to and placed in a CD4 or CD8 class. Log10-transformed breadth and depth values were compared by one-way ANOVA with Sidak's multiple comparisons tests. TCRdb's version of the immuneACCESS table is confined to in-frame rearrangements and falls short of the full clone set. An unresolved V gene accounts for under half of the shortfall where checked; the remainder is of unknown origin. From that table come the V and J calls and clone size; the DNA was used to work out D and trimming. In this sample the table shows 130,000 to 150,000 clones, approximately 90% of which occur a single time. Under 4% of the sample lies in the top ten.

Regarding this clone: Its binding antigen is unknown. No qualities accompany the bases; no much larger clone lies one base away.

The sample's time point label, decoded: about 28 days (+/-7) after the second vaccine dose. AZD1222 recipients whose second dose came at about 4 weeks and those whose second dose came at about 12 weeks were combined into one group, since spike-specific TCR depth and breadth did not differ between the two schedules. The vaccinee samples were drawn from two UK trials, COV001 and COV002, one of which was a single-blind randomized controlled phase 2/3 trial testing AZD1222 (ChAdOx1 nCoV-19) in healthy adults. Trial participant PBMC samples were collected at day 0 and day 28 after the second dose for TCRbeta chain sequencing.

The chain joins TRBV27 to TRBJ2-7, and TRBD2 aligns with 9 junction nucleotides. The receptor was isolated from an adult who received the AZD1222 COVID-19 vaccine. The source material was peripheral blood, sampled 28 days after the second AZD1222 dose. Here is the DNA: TGTGCCAGCAGTTTCCGGGCGGATACAATAGCGGGGGCAGCCTACGAGCAGTACTTC. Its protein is CASSFRADTIAGAAYEQYF.